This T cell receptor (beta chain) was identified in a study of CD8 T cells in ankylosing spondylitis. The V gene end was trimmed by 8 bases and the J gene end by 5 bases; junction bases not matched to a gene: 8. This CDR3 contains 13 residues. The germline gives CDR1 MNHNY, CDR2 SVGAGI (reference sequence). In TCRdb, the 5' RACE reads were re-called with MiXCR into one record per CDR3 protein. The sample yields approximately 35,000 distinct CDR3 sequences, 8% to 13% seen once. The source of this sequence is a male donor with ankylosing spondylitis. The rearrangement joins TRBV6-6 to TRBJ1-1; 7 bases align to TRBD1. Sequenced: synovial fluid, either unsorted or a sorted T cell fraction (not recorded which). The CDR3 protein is CASQGGRGTEAFF. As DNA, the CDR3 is TGTGCCAGCCAGGGGGGCAGAGGTACTGAAGCTTTCTTT.